These T cell receptor beta chains were read from a single sample in a study of Graves' ophthalmopathy and Graves' hyperthyroidism. Using its own MiXCR run on the multiplex PCR reads, TCRdb lists one record per CDR3 protein. The sample includes roughly 500,000 distinct CDR3 sequences, roughly an eighth of them seen just once. Input material: blood. Receptor source: a woman under 40 with Graves' ophthalmopathy. Each CDR3 is given with its conserved first and last residue. The order of the fields is clone size, CDR3 length, D gene, J gene, V gene, CDR3 DNA, CDR3 protein. D genes are given only for firm matches. The size field is filled for only some rows; it gives once, few, many or a size class.

NA 14 TRBD2 TRBJ2-4 TRBV11-2 TGTGCCAGCAGCTTAGGCGGGGGGGAGGACATTAAGTACTTC CASSLGGGEDIKYF
many 15 NA TRBJ1-3 TRBV6-1 TGTGCCAGCAGAGTTAACCGGGACTCTGGAAACACCATATATTTT CASRVNRDSGNTIYF
few 15 TRBD2 TRBJ2-5 TRBV7-2 TGTGCCAGCAGCACCCAGCGGGGGCCCCAAAAGACCCAGTACTTC CASSTQRGPQKTQYF
many 15 NA TRBJ1-2 TRBV12-3/TRBV12-4 TGTGCCAGCAGTTTATCTGGAGTAAGACGGGCCGGCTACACCTTC CASSLSGVRRAGYTF
few 15 TRBD2 TRBJ2-5 TRBV27 TGTGCCAGCAGTCCGACGGGGGGGCCCCAAGAGACCCAGTACTTC CASSPTGGPQETQYF
many 14 NA TRBJ1-5 TRBV2 TGTGCCAGCAGTACAGGTGCGGTCAATCAGCCCCAGCATTTT CASSTGAVNQPQHF
many 11 NA TRBJ1-2 TRBV9 TGTGCCAGCAGCACGCGAGACGGCTACACCTTC CASSTRDGYTF
many 13 NA TRBJ2-3 TRBV7-6 TGTGCCAGCAGCGCTTACAGCACAGATACGCAGTATTTT CASSAYSTDTQYF
NA 15 NA TRBJ1-2 TRBV11-1 TGTGCCAGCAGCTTAGCGAAAGGGGGAGAGAATGGCTACACCTTC CASSLAKGGENGYTF
many 13 NA TRBJ2-4 TRBV19 TGTGCCAGTGGACAGATAGCCAAAAACATTCAGTACTTC CASGQIAKNIQYF
NA 15 NA TRBJ1-2 TRBV30 TGTGCCTGGAGTCCCTCCTACCCATCTAACTATGGCTACACCTTC CAWSPSYPSNYGYTF
many 14 TRBD1 TRBJ2-7 TRBV4-1 TGCGCCAGCAGCCAACGGGGTGACAGGGACGAGCAGTACTTC CASSQRGDRDEQYF
NA 13 NA TRBJ2-7 TRBV27 TGTGCCAGCAGTCTGCTCCGGGCCCACGAGCAGTACTTC CASSLLRAHEQYF
many 15 NA TRBJ2-7 TRBV5-1 TGCGCCAGCAGCGTCAGCCCTAGACAGAACTACGAGCAGTACTTC CASSVSPRQNYEQYF
many 14 TRBD1 TRBJ2-7 TRBV2 TGTGCCAGCAGTGGGAGGACAGGGAAGTACGAGCAGTACTTC CASSGRTGKYEQYF
many 14 NA TRBJ1-3 TRBV6-1 TGTGCCAGCAGCCCACAGGGACCTGGAAACACCATATATTTT CASSPQGPGNTIYF
many 13 NA TRBJ1-2 TRBV12-3/TRBV12-4 TGTGCCAGCAGTTTTGACGGAGACTCTGGCTACACCTTC CASSFDGDSGYTF
once 13 TRBD1 TRBJ1-5 TRBV12-3/TRBV12-4 TGTGCCAGCGGTCGGACAGGGGAACAGCCCCAGCATTTT CASGRTGEQPQHF
many 14 NA TRBJ1-2 TRBV28 TGTGCCAGCAGGCTTAATACAGGGATGGATGGCTACACCTTC CASRLNTGMDGYTF
many 14 TRBD1 TRBJ1-1 TRBV20-1 TGCAGTGCAAGGCCGGGGACAGGGGAGACTGAAGCTTTCTTT CSARPGTGETEAFF
many 14 NA TRBJ1-1 TRBV6-1 TGTGCCAGCACCCAGAAGGTGATAGGCAGTGAAGCTTTCTTT CASTQKVIGSEAFF
many 14 NA TRBJ1-2 TRBV2 TGTGCCAGCATTAGACAGATAGCTAACTATGGCTACACCTTC CASIRQIANYGYTF
many 15 TRBD2 TRBJ2-7 TRBV9 TGTGCCACCAAGGATGATAGCGGGAAAAACTACGAGCAGTACTTC CATKDDSGKNYEQYF
many 14 NA TRBJ1-5 TRBV6-1 TGTGCCAGCAGTGTGAATAGGGCGAGCCAGCCCCAGCATTTT CASSVNRASQPQHF
once 13 NA TRBJ2-5 TRBV6-5 TGTGCCAGCAGTTACCTGAGTTTAGAGACCCAGTACTTC CASSYLSLETQYF
few 12 NA TRBJ1-1 TRBV6-1 TGTGCCAGCAGGAATCCCCAAATTGAAGCTTTCTTT CASRNPQIEAFF
few 17 TRBD2 TRBJ2-5 TRBV13 TGTGCCAGCAGCTTAGTGGCCTCTAGCGGGGGCCAAGAGACCCAGTACTTC CASSLVASSGGQETQYF
many 15 TRBD2 TRBJ2-2 TRBV5-6 TGTGCCAGCAGCTTGATGTCGGGAGGAGCCGGGGAGCTGTTTTTT CASSLMSGGAGELFF